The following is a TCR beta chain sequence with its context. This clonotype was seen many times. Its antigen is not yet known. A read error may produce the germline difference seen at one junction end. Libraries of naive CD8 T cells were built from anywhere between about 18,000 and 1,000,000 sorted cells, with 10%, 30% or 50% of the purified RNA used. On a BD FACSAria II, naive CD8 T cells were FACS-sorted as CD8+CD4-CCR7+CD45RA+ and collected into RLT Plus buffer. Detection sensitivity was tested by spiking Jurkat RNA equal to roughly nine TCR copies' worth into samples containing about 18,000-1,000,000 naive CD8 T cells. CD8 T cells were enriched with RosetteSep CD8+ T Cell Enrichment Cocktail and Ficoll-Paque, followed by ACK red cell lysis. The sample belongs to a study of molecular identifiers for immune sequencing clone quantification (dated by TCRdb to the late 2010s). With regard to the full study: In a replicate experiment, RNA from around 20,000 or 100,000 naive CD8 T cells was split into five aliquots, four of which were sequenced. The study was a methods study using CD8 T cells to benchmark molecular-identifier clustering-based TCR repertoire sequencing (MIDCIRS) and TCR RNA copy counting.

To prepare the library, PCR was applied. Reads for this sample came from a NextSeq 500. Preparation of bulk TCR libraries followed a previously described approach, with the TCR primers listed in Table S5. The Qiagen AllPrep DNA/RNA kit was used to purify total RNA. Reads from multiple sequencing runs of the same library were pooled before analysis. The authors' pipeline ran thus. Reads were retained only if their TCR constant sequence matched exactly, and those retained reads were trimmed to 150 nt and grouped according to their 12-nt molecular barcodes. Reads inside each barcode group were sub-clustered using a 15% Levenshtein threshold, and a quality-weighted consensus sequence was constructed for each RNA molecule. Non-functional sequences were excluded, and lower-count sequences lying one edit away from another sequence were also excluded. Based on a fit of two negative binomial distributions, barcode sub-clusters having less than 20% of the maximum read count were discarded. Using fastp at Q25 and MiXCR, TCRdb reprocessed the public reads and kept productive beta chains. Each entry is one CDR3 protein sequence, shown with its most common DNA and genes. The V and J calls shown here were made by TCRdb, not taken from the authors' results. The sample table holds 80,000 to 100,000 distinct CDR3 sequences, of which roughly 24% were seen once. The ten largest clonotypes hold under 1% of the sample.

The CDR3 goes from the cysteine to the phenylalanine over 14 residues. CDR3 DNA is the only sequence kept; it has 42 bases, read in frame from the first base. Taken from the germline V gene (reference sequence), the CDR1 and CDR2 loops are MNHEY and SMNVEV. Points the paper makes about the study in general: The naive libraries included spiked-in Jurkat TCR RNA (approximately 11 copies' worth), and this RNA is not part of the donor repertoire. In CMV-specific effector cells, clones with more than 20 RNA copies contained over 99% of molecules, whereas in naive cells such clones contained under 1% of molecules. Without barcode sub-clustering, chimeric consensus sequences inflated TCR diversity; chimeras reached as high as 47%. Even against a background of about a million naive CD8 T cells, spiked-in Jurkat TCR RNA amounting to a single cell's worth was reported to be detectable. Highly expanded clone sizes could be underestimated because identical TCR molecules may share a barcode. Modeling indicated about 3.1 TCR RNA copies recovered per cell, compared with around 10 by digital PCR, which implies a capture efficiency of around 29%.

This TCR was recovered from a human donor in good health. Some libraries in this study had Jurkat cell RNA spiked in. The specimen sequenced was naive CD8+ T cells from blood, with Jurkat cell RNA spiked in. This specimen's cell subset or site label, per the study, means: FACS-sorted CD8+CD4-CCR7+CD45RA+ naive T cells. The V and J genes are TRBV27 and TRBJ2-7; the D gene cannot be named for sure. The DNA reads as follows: TGTGCCAGCCGTACGACCGTTGGAACCTACGGGCAGTACTTC. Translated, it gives CASRTTVGTYGQYF.